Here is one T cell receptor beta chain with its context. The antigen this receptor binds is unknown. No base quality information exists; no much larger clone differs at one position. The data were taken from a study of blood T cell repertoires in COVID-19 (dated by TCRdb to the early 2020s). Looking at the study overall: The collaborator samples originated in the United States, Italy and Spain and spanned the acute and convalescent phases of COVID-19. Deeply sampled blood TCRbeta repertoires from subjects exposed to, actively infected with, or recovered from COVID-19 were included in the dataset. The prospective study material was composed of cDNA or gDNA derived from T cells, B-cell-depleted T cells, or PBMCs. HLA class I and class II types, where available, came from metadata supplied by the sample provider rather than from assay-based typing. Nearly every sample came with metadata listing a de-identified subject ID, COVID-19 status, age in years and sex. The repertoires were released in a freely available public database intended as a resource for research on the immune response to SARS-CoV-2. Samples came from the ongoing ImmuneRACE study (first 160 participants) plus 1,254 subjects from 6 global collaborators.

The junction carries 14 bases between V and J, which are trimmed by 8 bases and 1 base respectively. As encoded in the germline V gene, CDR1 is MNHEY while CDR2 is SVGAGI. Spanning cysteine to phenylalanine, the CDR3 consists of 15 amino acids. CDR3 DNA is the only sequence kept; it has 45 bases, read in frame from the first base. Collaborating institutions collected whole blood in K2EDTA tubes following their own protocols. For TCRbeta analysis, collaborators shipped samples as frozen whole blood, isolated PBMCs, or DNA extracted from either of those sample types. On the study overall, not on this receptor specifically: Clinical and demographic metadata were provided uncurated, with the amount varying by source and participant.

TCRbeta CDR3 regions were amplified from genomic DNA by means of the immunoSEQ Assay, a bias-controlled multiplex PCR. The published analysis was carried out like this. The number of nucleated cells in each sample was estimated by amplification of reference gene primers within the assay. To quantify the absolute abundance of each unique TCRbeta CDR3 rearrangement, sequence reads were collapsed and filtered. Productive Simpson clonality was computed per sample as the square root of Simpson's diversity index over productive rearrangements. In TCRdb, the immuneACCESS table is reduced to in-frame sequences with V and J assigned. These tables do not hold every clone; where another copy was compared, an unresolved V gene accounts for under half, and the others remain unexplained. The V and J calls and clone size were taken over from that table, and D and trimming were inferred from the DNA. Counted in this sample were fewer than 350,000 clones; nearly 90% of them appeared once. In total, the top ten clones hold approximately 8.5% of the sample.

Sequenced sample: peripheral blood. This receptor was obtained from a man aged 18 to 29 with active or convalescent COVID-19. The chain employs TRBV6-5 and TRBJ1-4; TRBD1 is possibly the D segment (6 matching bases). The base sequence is TGTGCCAGCGATTTCTTGGGACAAACTAATGAAAAACTGTTTTTT. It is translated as CASDFLGQTNEKLFF.